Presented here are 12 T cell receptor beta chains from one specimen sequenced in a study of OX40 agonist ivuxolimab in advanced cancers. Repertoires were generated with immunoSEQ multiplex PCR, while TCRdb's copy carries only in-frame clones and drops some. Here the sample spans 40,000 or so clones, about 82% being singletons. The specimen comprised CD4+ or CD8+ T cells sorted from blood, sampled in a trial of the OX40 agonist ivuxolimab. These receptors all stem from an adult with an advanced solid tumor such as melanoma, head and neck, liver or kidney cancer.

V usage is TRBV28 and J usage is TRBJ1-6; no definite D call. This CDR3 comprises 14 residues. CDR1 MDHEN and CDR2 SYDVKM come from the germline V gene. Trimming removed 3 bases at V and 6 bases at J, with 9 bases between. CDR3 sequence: CASSFGQLNSPLHF. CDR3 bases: TGTGCCAGCAGTTTTGGCCAGCTTAATTCACCCCTCCACTTT.

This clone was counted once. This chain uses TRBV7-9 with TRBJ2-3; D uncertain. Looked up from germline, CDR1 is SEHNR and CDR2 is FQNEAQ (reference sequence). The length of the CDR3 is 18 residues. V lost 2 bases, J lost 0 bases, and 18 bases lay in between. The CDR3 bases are TGTGCCAGCAGCTTACGAAAGGTGGCGCTTAACAGCACAGATACGCAGTATTTT. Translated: CASSLRKVALNSTDTQYF. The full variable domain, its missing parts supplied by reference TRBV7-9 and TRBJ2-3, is DTGVSQNPRHKITKRGQNVTFRCDPISEHNRLYWYRQTLGQGPEFLTYFQNEAQLEKSRLLSDRFSAERPKGSFSTLEIQRTEQGDSAMYLCASSLRKVALNSTDTQYFGPGTRLTVL.

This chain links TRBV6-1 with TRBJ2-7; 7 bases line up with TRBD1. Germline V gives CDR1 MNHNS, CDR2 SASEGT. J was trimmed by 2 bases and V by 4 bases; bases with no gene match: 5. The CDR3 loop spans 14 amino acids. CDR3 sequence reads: CASSVAGGPYEQYF. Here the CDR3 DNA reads TGTGCCAGCAGTGTGGCAGGGGGACCCTACGAGCAGTACTTC.

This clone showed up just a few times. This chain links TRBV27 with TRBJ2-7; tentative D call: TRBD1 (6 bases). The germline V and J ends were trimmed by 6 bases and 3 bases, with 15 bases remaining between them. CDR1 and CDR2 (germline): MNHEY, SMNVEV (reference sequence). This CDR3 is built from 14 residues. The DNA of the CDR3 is TGTGCCAGCAGGGGGATACAGGGTGGCTACGAGCAGTACTTC. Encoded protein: CASRGIQGGYEQYF.

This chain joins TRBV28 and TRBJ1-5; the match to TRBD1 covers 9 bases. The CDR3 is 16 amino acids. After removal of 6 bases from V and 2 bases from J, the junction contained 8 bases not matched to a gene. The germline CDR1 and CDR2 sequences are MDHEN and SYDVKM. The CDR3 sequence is CASRTGGGKGNQPQHF. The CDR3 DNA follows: TGTGCCAGCAGGACAGGGGGAGGGAAAGGCAATCAGCCCCAGCATTTT.

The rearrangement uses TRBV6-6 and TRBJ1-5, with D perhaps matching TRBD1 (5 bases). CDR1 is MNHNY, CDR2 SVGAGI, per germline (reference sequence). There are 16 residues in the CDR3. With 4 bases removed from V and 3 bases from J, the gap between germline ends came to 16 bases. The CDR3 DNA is TGTGCCAGCAGTTTGGGGCAGGCGATAATCAATCAGCCCCAGCATTTT. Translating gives CASSLGQAIINQPQHF.

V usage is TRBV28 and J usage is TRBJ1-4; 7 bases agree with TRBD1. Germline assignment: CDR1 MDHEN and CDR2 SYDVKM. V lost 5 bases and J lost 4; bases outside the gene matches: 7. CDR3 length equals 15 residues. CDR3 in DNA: TGTGCCAGCAGTCCTACAGGGGTAGGTAATGAAAAACTGTTTTTT. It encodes CASSPTGVGNEKLFF.

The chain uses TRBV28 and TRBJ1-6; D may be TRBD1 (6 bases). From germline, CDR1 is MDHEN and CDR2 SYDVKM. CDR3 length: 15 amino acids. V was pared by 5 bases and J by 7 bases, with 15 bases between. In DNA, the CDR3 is TGTGCCAGCAGTGCAAACAGGGTAGTCAATTCACCCCTCCACTTT. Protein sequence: CASSANRVVNSPLHF.

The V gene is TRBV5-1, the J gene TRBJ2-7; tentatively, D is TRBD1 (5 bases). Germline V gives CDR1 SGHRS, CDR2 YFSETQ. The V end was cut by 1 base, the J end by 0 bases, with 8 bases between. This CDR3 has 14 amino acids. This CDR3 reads CASSLTDSSYEQYF. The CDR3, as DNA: TGCGCCAGCAGCTTGACAGACAGCTCCTACGAGCAGTACTTC.

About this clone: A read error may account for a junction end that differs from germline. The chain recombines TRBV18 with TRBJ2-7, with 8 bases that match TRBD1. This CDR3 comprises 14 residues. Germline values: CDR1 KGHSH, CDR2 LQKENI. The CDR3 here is CASSPDRVAYEQCF. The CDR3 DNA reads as TGTGCCAGCTCACCGGACAGGGTCGCGTACGAGCAGTGCTTC.

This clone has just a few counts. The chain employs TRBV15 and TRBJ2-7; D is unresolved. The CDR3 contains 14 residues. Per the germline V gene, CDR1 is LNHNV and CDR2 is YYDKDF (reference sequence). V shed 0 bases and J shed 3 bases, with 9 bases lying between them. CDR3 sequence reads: CATSREVLFYEQYF. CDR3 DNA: TGTGCCACCAGCAGAGAAGTCCTCTTCTACGAGCAGTACTTC.

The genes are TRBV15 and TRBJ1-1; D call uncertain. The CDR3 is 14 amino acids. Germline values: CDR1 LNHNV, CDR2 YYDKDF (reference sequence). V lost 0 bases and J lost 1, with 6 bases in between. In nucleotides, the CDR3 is TGTGCCACCAGCAGAGATCCCCAGAACACTGAAGCTTTCTTT. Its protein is CATSRDPQNTEAFF.